This T cell receptor beta chain was sequenced for a study of blood T cell repertoires in COVID-19. Measured with immunoSEQ multiplex PCR; TCRdb has only the in-frame clones, and not every one. The sample gives 150,000 to 200,000 clones, about 88% of which show up once; about 1.9% is in the top ten. The V and J ends lost 6 bases and 1 base respectively, with 9 bases between them. The CDR3 loop spans 13 amino acids. CDR1 is MNHEY and CDR2 is SMNVEV in the germline V gene (reference sequence). Sequenced material: peripheral blood. This TCR derives from a man aged 18 to 29 who had recovered from COVID-19. The V and J genes are TRBV27 and TRBJ2-5; D is unresolved. CDR3 nucleotides: TGTGCCAGCAGCCCCCGCGGCCAAGAGACCCAGTACTTC. Encoded protein: CASSPRGQETQYF.